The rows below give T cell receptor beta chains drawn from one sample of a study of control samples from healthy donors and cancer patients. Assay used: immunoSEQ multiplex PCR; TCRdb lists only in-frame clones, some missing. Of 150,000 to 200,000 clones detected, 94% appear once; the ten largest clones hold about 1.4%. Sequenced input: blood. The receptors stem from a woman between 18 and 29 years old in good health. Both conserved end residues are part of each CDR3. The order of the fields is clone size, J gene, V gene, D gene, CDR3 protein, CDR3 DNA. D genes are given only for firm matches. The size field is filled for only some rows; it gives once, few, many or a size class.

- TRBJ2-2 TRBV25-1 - CAIEPDSTGELFF TGTGCCATCGAGCCCGACAGCACCGGGGAGCTGTTTTTT
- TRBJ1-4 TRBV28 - CASSFPLDYNGWGEKLFF TGTGCCAGCAGTTTCCCACTAGATTATAATGGATGGGGAGAAAAACTGTTTTTT
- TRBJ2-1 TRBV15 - CATSRGYNEQFF TGTGCCACCAGCAGAGGATACAATGAGCAGTTCTTC
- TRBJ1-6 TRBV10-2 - CASSERGEDSPLHF TGCGCCAGCAGTGAGAGGGGTGAGGATTCACCCCTCCACTTT
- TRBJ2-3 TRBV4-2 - CASSQDRGYTQYF TGTGCCAGCAGCCAAGATAGAGGTTATACGCAGTATTTT
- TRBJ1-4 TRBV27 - CASSFGGLGEKLFF TGTGCCAGCAGTTTTGGGGGGCTCGGTGAAAAACTGTTTTTT
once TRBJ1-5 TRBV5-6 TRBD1 CASSFQGGDQPQHF TGTGCCAGCAGCTTCCAGGGGGGTGATCAGCCCCAGCATTTT
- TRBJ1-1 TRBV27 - CASSSLGGNTEAFF TGTGCCAGCAGTTCCCTCGGCGGGAACACTGAAGCTTTCTTT
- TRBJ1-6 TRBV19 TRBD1 CASSMSKGGNSPLHF TGTGCCAGTAGTATGTCAAAAGGGGGCAATTCACCCCTCCACTTT
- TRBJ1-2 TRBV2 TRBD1 CASSETGSVGYTF TGTGCCAGCAGTGAGACAGGGTCGGTTGGCTACACCTTC
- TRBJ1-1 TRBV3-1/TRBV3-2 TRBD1 CASSRGQGTEAFF TGTGCCAGCAGCCGTGGACAGGGCACTGAAGCTTTCTTT
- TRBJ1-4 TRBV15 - CATSAITGGVEKLFF TGTGCCACCAGCGCCATAACAGGAGGAGTTGAAAAACTGTTTTTT
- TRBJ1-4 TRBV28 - CASRQLTGPLMKGKLFF TGTGCCAGCAGGCAGCTTACAGGCCCTCTAATGAAAGGGAAACTGTTTTTT
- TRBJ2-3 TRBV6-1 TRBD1 CASSANLGTGSTDTQYF TGTGCCAGCAGTGCAAACCTAGGGACAGGTAGCACAGATACGCAGTATTTT
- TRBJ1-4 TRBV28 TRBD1 CASSPGTGRSKEKLFF TGTGCCAGCAGTCCCGGGACAGGGAGGTCGAAAGAAAAACTGTTTTTT
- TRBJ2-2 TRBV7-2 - CASSFRWTGELFF TGTGCCAGCAGCTTCCGTTGGACCGGGGAGCTGTTTTTT
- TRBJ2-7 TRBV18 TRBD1 CASSQDRGLDEQYF TGTGCCAGCTCACAGGACAGGGGGCTAGACGAGCAGTACTTC
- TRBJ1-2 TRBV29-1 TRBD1 CSVPYRGVFTF TGCAGCGTTCCCTACAGGGGTGTCTTCACCTTC
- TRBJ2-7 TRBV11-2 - CASSPPAQLRYF TGTGCCAGCAGCCCGCCAGCTCAACTAAGGTACTTC
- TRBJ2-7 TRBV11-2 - CASSLVRATYEQYF TGTGCCAGCAGCTTAGTCCGTGCGACTTACGAGCAGTACTTC
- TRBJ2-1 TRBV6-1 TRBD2 CASSEVGSGRDWGGNEQFF TGTGCCAGCAGTGAAGTCGGTAGCGGGAGGGATTGGGGGGGCAATGAGCAGTTCTTC
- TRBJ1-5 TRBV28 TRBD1 CASCRDSNFGQPQHF TGTGCCAGCTGTCGGGACAGCAATTTCGGTCAGCCCCAGCATTTT
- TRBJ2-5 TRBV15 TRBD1 CATSRDQDRGETQYF TGTGCCACCAGCAGAGATCAGGACAGGGGAGAGACCCAGTACTTC
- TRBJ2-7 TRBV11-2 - CASSPTDYEQYF TGTGCCAGCAGCCCTACAGACTACGAGCAGTACTTC
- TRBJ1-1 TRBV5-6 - CASSPTPISEAFF TGTGCCAGCAGCCCCACACCGATAAGTGAAGCTTTCTTT
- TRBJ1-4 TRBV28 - CASRQSTYPNEKLFF TGTGCCAGCAGACAGTCGACATATCCTAATGAAAAACTGTTTTTT
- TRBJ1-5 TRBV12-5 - CASGLVQGVQPQHF TGTGCTAGTGGTTTGGTACAGGGAGTGCAGCCCCAGCATTTT
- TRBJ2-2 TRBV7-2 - CASSLSSGNTGELFF TGTGCCAGCAGCTTATCGTCTGGGAACACCGGGGAGCTGTTTTTT
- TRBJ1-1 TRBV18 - CASSRETPAFF TGTGCCAGCTCACGGGAAACGCCAGCTTTCTTT
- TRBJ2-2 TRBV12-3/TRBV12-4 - CASSFLGAGELFF TGTGCCAGCAGTTTCCTAGGGGCAGGGGAGCTGTTTTTT
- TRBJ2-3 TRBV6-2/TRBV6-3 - CASSYSIAVSTDTQYF TGTGCCAGCAGTTACTCGATAGCGGTTAGCACAGATACGCAGTATTTT
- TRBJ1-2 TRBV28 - CASSTPSPSGGVGGYTF TGTGCCAGCAGCACCCCCTCCCCTTCGGGGGGCGTAGGTGGCTACACCTTC
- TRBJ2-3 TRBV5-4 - CASSPPGQHTDTQYF TGTGCCAGCAGCCCACCGGGACAACACACAGATACGCAGTATTTT
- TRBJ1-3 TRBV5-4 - CASSPGVGYGNTIYF TGTGCCAGCAGCCCTGGTGTGGGGTACGGAAACACCATATATTTT
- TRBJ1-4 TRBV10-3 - CAIHGENEKLFF TGTGCCATCCACGGTGAAAATGAAAAACTGTTTTTT
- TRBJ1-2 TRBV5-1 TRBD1 CASSWGQGYGYTF TGCGCCAGCAGCTGGGGACAGGGTTATGGCTACACCTTC
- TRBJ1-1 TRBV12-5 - CATSTGTEAFF TGTGCTACTTCAACCGGGACAGAAGCTTTCTTT
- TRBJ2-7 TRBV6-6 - CASSYSTPRGEQYF TGTGCCAGCAGTTACTCGACACCTCGGGGGGAGCAGTACTTC
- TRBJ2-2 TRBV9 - CASSVKGRALNTGELFF TGTGCCAGCAGCGTAAAGGGAAGGGCGTTAAACACCGGGGAGCTGTTTTTT
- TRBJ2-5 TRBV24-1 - CATSDSSRVQETQYF TGTGCCACCAGTGATTCCAGCAGGGTTCAAGAGACCCAGTACTTC
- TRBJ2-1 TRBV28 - CASNGELGNNEQFF TGTGCCAGCAACGGGGAATTGGGAAACAATGAGCAGTTCTTC